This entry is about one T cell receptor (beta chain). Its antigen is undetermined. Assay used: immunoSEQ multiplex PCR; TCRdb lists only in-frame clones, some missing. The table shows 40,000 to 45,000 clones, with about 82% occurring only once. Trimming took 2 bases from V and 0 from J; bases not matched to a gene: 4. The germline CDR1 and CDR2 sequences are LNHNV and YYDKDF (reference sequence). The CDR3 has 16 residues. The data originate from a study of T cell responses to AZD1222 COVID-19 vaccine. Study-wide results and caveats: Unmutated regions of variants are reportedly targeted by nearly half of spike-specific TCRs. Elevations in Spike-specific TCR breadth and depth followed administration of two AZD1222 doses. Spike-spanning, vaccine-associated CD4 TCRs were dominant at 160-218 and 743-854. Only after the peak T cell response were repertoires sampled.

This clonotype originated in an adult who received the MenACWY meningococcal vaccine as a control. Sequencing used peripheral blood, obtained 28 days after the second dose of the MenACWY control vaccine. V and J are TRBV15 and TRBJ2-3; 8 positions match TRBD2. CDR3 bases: TGTGCCACCAGCAGATTAGCGGGATCTAGCACAGATACGCAGTATTTT. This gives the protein CATSRLAGSSTDTQYF.